This T cell receptor (beta chain) came from a study of PD-L1 blockade in urothelial cancer. At the level of the study: Researchers found blood samples held a median of approximately 150,000 T cells.

Here immunoSEQ multiplex PCR was the method, and the copy in TCRdb shows in-frame clones only, minus some. This table has around 49,000 clones, 82% appearing once. The CDR3 runs to 13 residues. Per germline, CDR1 SGHDT and CDR2 YYEEEE. Trimming at V came to 2 bases and at J to 6 bases, leaving 1 base not matched to a gene. This clone has just one count. Time point defined: peripheral blood 6 weeks after treatment start. The sample consisted of PBMCs, taken around atezolizumab (anti-PD-L1) treatment. The rearrangement joins TRBV5-6 to TRBJ2-1; 8 bases align to TRBD1. This receptor was identified in a man aged 55 to 70 with urothelial cancer. The CDR3 spells CASSFDRGNEQFF. CDR3 nucleotide sequence: TGTGCCAGCAGCTTTGACAGGGGCAATGAGCAGTTCTTC.